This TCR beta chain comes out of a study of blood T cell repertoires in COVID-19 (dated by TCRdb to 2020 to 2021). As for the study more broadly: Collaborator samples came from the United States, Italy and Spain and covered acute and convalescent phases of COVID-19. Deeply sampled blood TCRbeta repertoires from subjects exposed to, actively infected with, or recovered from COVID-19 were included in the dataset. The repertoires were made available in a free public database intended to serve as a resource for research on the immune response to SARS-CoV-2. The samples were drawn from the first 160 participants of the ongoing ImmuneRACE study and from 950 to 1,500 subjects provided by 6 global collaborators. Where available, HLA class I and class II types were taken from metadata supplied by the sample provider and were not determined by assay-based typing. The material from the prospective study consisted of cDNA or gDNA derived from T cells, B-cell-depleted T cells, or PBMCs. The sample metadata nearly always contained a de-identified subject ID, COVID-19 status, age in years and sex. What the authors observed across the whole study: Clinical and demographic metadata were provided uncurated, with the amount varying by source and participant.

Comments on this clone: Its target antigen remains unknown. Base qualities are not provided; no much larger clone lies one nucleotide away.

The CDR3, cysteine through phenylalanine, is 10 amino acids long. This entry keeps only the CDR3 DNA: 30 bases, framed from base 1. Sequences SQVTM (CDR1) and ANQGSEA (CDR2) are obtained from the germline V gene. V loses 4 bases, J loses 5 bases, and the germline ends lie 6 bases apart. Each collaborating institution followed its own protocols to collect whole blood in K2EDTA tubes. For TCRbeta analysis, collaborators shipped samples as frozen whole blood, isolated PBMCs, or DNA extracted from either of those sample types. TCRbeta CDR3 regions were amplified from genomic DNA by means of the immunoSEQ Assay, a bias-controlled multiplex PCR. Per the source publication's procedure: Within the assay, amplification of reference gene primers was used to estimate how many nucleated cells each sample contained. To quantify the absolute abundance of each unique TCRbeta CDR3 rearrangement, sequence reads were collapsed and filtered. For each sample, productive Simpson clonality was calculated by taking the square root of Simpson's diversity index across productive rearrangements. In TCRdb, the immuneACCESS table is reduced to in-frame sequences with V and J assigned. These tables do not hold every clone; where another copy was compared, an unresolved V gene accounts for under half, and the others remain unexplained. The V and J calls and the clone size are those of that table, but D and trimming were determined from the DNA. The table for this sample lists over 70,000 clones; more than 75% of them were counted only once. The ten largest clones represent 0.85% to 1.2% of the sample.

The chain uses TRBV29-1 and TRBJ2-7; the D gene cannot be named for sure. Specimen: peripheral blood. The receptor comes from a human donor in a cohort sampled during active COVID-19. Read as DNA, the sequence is TGCAGCGTTGTAGCCAACGAGCAGTACTTC. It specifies CSVVANEQYF.